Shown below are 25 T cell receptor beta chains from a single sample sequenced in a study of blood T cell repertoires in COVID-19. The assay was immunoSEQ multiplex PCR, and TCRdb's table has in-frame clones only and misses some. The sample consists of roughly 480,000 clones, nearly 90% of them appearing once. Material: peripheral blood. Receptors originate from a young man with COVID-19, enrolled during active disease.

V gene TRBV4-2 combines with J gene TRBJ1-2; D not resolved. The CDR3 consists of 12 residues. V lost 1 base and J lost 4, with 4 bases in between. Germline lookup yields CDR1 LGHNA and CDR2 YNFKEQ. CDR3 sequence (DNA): TGTGCCAGCAGCCAAGCTGTCTATGGCTACACCTTC. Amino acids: CASSQAVYGYTF.

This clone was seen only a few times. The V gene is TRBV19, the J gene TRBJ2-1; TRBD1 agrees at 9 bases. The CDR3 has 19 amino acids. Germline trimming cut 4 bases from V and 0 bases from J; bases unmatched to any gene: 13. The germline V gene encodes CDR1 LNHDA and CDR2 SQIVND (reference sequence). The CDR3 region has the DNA TGTGCCAGTAGTACGACAGGGGGGCGGCTAGGGAGCTCCTACAATGAGCAGTTCTTC. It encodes CASSTTGGRLGSSYNEQFF.

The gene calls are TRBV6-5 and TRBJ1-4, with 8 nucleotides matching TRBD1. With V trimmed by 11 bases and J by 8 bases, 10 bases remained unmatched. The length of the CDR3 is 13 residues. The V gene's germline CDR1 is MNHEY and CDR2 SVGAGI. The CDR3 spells CASVPGGGEKLFF. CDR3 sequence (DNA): TGTGCCTCCGTACCAGGGGGCGGGGAAAAACTGTTTTTT.

The CDR3 loop is CASSQGPGDYGYTF. For the CDR3, the DNA is TGCGCCAGCAGCCAAGGACCCGGGGACTATGGCTACACCTTC. This sequence joins TRBV4-1 and TRBJ1-2, with D unresolved. The CDR3 has 14 amino acids. The V end lost 1 base, the J end lost 3 bases, and 9 bases lay between the germline ends. Germline V gene lookup returns CDR1 MGHRA and CDR2 YSYEKL.

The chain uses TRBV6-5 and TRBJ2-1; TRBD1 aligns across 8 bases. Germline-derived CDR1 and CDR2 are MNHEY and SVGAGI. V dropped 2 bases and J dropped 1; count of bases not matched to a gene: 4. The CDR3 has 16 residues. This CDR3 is CASSYTGTGSYNEQFF. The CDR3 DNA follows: TGTGCCAGCAGTTACACCGGGACAGGATCCTACAATGAGCAGTTCTTC.

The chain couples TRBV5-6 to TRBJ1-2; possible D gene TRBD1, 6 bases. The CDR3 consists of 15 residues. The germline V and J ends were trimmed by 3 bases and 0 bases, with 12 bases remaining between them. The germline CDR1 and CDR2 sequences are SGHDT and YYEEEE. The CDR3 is CASSYRDTANYGYTF. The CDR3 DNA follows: TGTGCCAGCAGCTACCGGGACACCGCTAACTATGGCTACACCTTC.

The CDR3 region is CASSLGLAYEQYF. CDR3 bases: TGTGCCAGCAGTTTGGGACTAGCCTACGAGCAGTACTTC. V gene TRBV6-5 combines with J gene TRBJ2-7; 8 nucleotides match TRBD2. With V trimmed by 4 bases and J by 2 bases, 1 base remained unmatched. The CDR3 has 13 amino acids. Germline assignment: CDR1 MNHEY and CDR2 SVGAGI.

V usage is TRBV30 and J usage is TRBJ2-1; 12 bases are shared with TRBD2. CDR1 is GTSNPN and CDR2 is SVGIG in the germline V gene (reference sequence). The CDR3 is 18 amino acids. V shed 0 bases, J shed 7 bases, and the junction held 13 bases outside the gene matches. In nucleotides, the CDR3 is TGTGCCTGGAGTGTAACGTGGCTAGCGGGAGGGTTAACAAATGAGCAGTTCTTC. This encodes CAWSVTWLAGGLTNEQFF.

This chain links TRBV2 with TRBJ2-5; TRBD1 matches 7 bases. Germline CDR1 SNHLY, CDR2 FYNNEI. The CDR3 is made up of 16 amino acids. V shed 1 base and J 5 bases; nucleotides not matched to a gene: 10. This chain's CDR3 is CASSEGRLGGAETQYF. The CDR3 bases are TGTGCCAGCAGTGAAGGCAGATTAGGGGGCGCGGAGACCCAGTACTTC.

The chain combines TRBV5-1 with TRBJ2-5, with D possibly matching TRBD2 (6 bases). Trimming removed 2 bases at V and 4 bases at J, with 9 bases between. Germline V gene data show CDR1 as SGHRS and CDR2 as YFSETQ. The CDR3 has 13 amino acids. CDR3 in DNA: TGCGCCAGCAGCTTAAGGGGAGGAGAGACCCAGTACTTC. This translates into CASSLRGGETQYF.

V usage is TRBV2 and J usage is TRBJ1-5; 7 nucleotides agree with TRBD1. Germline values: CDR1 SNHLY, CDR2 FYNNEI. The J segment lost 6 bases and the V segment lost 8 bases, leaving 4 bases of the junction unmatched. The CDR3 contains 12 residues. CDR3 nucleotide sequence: TGTGCCAGCCGACAGGGCACTCAGCCCCAGCATTTT. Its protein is CASRQGTQPQHF.

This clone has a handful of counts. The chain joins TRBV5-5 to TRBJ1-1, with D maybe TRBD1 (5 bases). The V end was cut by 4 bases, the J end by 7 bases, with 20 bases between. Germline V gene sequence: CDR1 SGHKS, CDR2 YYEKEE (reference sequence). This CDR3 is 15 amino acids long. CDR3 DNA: TGTGCCAGCAGCCCGAGAACCGGGGGTCAGAATGAAGCTTTCTTT. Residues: CASSPRTGGQNEAFF.

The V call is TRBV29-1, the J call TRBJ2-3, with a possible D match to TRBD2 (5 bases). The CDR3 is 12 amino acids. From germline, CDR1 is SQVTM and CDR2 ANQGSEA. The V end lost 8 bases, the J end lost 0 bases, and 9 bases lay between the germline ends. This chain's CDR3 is CSLRLSTDTQYF. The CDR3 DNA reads TGCAGCCTACGACTAAGCACAGATACGCAGTATTTT.

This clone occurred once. CDR3 DNA sequence: TGTGCCAGCTCACGGGGGGAAAATTACAATGAGCAGTTCTTC. The encoded protein is CASSRGENYNEQFF. V is TRBV18 and J is TRBJ2-1; weak D call: TRBD2 (6 bases). The CDR3 runs to 14 residues. V was cut by 4 bases and J by 4 bases, with 11 bases left in between. Germline V gene sequence: CDR1 KGHSH, CDR2 LQKENI.

The CDR3 region has the DNA TGTGCCACCAGTGTGGGGACAGGGTTCTCTTACAATGAGCAGTTCTTC. Encoded protein: CATSVGTGFSYNEQFF. The chain combines TRBV24-1 with TRBJ2-1; 9 bases line up with TRBD1. V trimming: 5 bases; J trimming: 4 bases; junction bases outside the gene matches: 8. The CDR3 runs to 16 residues. Germline V CDR1 and CDR2: KGHDR, SFDVKD.

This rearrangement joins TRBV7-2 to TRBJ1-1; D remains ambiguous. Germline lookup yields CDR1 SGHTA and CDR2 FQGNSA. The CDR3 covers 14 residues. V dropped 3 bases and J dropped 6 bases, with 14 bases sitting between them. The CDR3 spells CASSFVGRWAEAFF. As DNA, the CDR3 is TGTGCCAGCAGCTTTGTAGGGAGGTGGGCTGAAGCTTTCTTT.

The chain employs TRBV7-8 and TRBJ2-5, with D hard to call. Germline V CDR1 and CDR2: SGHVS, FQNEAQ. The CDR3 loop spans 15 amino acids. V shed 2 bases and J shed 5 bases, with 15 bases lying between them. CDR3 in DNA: TGTGCCAGCAGCTTAATACAGCTCCAGGTGGAGACCCAGTACTTC. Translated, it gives CASSLIQLQVETQYF.

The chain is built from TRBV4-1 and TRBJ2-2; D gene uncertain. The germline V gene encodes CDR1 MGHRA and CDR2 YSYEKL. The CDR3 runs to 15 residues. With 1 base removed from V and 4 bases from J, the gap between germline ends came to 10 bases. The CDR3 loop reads CASSQAPRGTGELFF. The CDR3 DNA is TGCGCCAGCAGCCAAGCCCCTCGAGGCACCGGGGAGCTGTTTTTT.

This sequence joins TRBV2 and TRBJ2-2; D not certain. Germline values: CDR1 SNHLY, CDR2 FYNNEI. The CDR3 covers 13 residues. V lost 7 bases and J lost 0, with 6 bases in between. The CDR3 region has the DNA TGTGCCAGCACCCCTACGAACACCGGGGAGCTGTTTTTT. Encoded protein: CASTPTNTGELFF.

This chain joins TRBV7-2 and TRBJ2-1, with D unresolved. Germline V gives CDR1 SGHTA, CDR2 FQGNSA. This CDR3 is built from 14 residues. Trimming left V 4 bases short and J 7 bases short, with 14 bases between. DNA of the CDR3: TGTGCCAGCAGCTCGCGGAACCAACGGAATGAGCAGTTCTTC. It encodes CASSSRNQRNEQFF.

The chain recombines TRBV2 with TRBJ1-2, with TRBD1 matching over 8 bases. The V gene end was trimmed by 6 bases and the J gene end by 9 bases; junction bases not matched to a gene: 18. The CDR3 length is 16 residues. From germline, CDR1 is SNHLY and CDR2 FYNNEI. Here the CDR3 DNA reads TGTGCCAGCAGAGTCCCCGGGACAGGTGCAGGAGCTAGCTACACCTTC. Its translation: CASRVPGTGAGASYTF.

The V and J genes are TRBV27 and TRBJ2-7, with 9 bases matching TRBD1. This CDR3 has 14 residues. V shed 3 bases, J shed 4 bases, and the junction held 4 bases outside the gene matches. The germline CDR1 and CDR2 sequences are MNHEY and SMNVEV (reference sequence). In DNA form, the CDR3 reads TGTGCCAGCAGTTTCTACAGGGGGCCTTACGAGCAGTACTTC. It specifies CASSFYRGPYEQYF.

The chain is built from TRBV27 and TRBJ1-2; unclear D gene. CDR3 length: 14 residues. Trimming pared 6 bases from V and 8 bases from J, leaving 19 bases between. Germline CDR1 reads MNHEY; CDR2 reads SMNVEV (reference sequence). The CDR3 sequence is CASRITGSGGGYTF. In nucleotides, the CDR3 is TGTGCCAGCAGAATTACGGGGAGTGGTGGGGGCTACACCTTC.

CDR3: CATSDPQGTDTQYF. The CDR3 nucleotides read TGTGCCACCAGTGATCCCCAGGGCACAGATACGCAGTATTTT. The rearrangement links TRBV24-1 to TRBJ2-3; D gene uncertain. This CDR3 is 14 amino acids long. CDR1 is KGHDR and CDR2 is SFDVKD in the germline V gene. V was shortened by 3 bases and J by 1 base, with 7 bases between the two germline ends.

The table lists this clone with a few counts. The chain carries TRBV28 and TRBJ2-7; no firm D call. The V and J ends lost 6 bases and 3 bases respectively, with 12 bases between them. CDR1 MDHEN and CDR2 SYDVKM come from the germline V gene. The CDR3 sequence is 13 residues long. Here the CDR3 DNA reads TGTGCCAGCAGCCAGGTAACGCTCTACGAGCAGTACTTC. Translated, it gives CASSQVTLYEQYF.